A single T cell receptor (beta chain) is shown here with its context. Authors' methods: How many nucleated cells were present was estimated from reference gene primer amplification. TCRdb keeps only in-frame clones here, not all; method: immunoSEQ multiplex PCR. V and J calls and clone size are as listed in that table; D and trimming were resolved from the DNA. The sample lists about 280,000 clones, approximately 86% occurring once. This CDR3 region has 15 residues. The junction had 4 bases not matched to a gene; V was cut back by 0 bases and J by 5 bases. Germline V gives CDR1 SGHDT, CDR2 YYEEEE. These data are taken from a study of blood T cell repertoires in COVID-19. On the study more broadly: The study drew acute and convalescent COVID-19 samples from the United States, Italy and Spain. PBMCs, B-cell-depleted T cells, or T cells provided the cDNA or gDNA that made up the material.

The sample taken for sequencing was peripheral blood. This sequence was found in a woman in her 30s who had recovered from COVID-19. This chain connects TRBV5-6 to TRBJ2-1, with 8 positions matching TRBD1. This CDR3 is CASSLVSGGHNEQFF. CDR3 nucleotide sequence: TGTGCCAGCAGCTTGGTCTCAGGGGGCCACAATGAGCAGTTCTTC.